The entry below describes one T cell receptor beta chain. This clonotype has ten or more counts. Which antigen it targets is not known. The record has no base qualities; no much larger clone is one base away. Ophthalmopathy patients were characterized by moderately to severely active disease, a Clinical Activity Score of at least 3, a NOSPECS grade of at least 4, and a disease duration under 3 months. Patients with other autoimmune diseases, uncontrolled infections, pregnancy or lactation were excluded from the study. Diagnosis relied on clinical symptoms, serum thyroxine, TRAb, thyroid ultrasound and orbital computed tomography. Using Ficoll-Paque density gradient centrifugation, PBMCs were isolated from 8.5 to 10 ml of fresh peripheral blood. Total RNA was extracted with Trizol reagent and quality-checked on an Agilent 2100 Bioanalyzer. The data stem from a study of Graves' ophthalmopathy and Graves' hyperthyroidism (dated 2018 in TCRdb). For the wider study: Peripheral blood was collected at initial diagnosis, prior to any treatment. The study used signatures of the TCR beta repertoire to tell Graves' ophthalmopathy apart from Graves' hyperthyroidism and to predict which patients would progress to ophthalmopathy. In total, over 130 blood samples were TCR-sequenced: approximately 40 ophthalmopathy, some 75 hyperthyroidism and about 17 hyperthyroidism-to-ophthalmopathy patients. To explore V-J signatures that distinguish ophthalmopathy from hyperthyroidism, a discovery set of roughly 98 patients was enrolled, made up of approximately 45 with ophthalmopathy and roughly 55 with stable hyperthyroidism. The independent validation cohort included under 20 hyperthyroidism patients plus 17 patients who later progressed from hyperthyroidism to ophthalmopathy. In roughly 6 hyperthyroidism patients, T-cell repertoires of thyroid tissue and blood were compared. Following sample collection, hyperthyroidism patients were given methimazole at a starting dose of 30 mg daily, and ophthalmopathy patients were given high-dose intravenous methylprednisolone. For training and testing, the 100 or so patients in the discovery cohort were randomly divided in a 7:3 ratio.

V trim: 7 bases; J trim: 4 bases; unmatched bases: 5. Spanning cysteine to phenylalanine, the CDR3 consists of 14 amino acids. The CDR3 DNA has 42 bases and is translated from base 1. The germline V gene supplies CDR1 SGHRS and CDR2 YFSETQ. TCR beta CDR3 regions were amplified from RNA transcripts for repertoire sequencing. The first round of RT-PCR was done with HTBI primers and the Qiagen OneStep RT-PCR kit, and was followed by a second round of multiplex PCR, then size selection and purification. Libraries were sequenced paired-end with 100 bp reads on an Illumina HiSeq2000. Processing in the source paper ran as follows. SOAPnuke was used to process the reads, removing any read that contained adapters or uncalled bases, had a mean Phred below 15, or lacked an exact match to the constant primer or identifier. COPE v1.2.5 was used to merge high-quality paired reads. Each unique nucleotide sequence was defined as a clonotype, and clonotypes were aligned to IMGT TRB V, D and J references with MiTCR v1.1. Analysis was restricted to V-J combinations with a frequency above 0.0001, which covered 99.2% of repertoires. A TCR clonal expansion and chaos score per V-J combination was defined as the ratio of F50 clonal expansion to chaos observed in the TCRdist matrix. Welch's t-statistics and random forest were used to reduce the features to approximately 13 V-J combinations, which were then used as input to a naive Bayes classifier. The Morisita-Horn index was used to measure how similar the thyroid and blood repertoires were. The public reads were run again by TCRdb, first through fastp at Q25 and then through MiXCR, and only productive beta chains were kept. Entries that share a CDR3 protein sequence are merged under the most common genes and DNA. The V and J calls shown here were made by TCRdb, not taken from the authors' results. Across this sample there are about 210,000 distinct CDR3 sequences, with under 30% seen only once. The ten largest clonotypes hold 9.1% of the sample.

On the study overall, not on this receptor specifically: Among expanded thyroid clonotypes with frequency above 0.001, most also showed up in blood, which suggests that blood repertoires may reflect the thyroid immune response. In validation, the model predicted ophthalmopathy progression with roughly 68% sensitivity and around 72% specificity; eleven to twelve predicted patients were CT-confirmed with GO in a median of roughly 6.8 months. Sample size was not statistically predetermined, and group allocation was not concealed from the investigators. Ophthalmopathy was separated from stable hyperthyroidism by the 13-signature model with roughly 90% sensitivity and around 81% specificity in cross-validation and with 80%/75% in the test set.

Sequenced: peripheral blood. This clonotype was obtained from a man aged 50 to 60 with Graves' ophthalmopathy. Donor details come from another sample of the same person, matched by shared clones. The chain couples TRBV5-1 to TRBJ2-7; the junction holds 13 bases that match TRBD2. The nucleotides read TGCGCCAGCCAGATGACTAGCGGGAGGTACGAGCAGTACTTC. This gives the protein CASQMTSGRYEQYF.